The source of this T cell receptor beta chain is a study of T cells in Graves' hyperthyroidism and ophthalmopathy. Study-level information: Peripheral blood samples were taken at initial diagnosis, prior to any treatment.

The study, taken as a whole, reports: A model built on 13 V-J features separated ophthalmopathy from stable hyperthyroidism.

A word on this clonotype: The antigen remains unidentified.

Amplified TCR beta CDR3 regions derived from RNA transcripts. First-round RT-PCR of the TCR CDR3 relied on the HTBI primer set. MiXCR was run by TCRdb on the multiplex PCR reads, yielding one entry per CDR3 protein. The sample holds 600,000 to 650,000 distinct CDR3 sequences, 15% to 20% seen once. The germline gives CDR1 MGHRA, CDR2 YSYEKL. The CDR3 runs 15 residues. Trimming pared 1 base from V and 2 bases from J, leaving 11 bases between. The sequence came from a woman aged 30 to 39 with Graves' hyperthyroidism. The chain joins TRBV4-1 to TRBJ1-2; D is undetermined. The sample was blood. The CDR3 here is CASSQVEADNYGYTF. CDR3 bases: TGCGCCAGCAGCCAAGTCGAGGCGGACAACTATGGCTACACCTTC.